Listed below are T cell receptor beta chains from one sample, sequenced in a study of blood T cell repertoires in COVID-19. Measured with immunoSEQ multiplex PCR; TCRdb has only the in-frame clones, and not every one. Found here are 25,000 to 30,000 clones, over 70% of them singletons; the top ten hold approximately 16%. Material for sequencing was peripheral blood. The source is a woman aged 60 to 75 with acute or convalescent COVID-19. Each CDR3 is given without its conserved first and last residue.

cdr3_aa	v_call
AWSLGTEFFSNQPQH	TRBV30
ASSRNRDSKETQY	TRBV18
ATSRGAYGYT	TRBV15
SATLAGTSTDTQY	TRBV29-1
AWTRGQAGETQY	TRBV30
ASSLSSATAVYNEKLF	TRBV5-6
ASKGQGVGPQH	TRBV2
ASSPRGGAIYEQF	TRBV5-1
ASSLRGTQY	TRBV6-2/TRBV6-3
ASSQGAQTRETQY	TRBV3-1/TRBV3-2
ASIPRLASSYNEQF	TRBV7-2
ASSQEGNRGYEQY	TRBV3-1/TRBV3-2
ASSLKGGYEQY	TRBV12-3/TRBV12-4
ASSYSGQVHYGYT	TRBV6-2/TRBV6-3
ASSRGLAGVTDTQY	TRBV5-4
ASSRGEDTQY	TRBV19
ASSPLGVNGYT	TRBV2
ASGSLRLAGDTGELF	TRBV12-5
SVGSGGSNTGELF	TRBV29-1
ASSYHQGGTGELF	TRBV5-8
ASTPAGSGNTIY	TRBV6-5
AWEIGTGRSEQY	TRBV30
AWSGGRGGIQY	TRBV30
ASSVDFYEQY	TRBV2
ASSIMAGLSTDTQY	TRBV19
ASSERVENIQY	TRBV10-1